This TCR beta chain originates from a study of T cell repertoires in cytomegalovirus infection. Notes on the study in general: HLA-C-restricted CMV-specific TCR beta clonotypes prevailed in the ex vivo response.

TCRdb re-analysed the reads in MiXCR, keeping a single row per CDR3 protein. There are about 180,000 distinct CDR3 sequences in the sample; approximately 18% occur only once, and approximately 25% lies in the top ten. The V gene lost 5 bases and the J gene lost 1 base, with 17 bases spanning the gap. The CDR3 runs 16 residues. Germline loops: CDR1 SGHTA, CDR2 FQGNSA. This clonotype was picked up many times. Its antigen is not known. This clonotype was obtained from a human donor in good health (CMV status not recorded). Some clones in this sample may be carry-over from other donors' samples. The genes are TRBV7-2 and TRBJ1-1, with D possibly matching TRBD1 (6 bases). The sample taken for sequencing was CD8+ T cells from PBMCs. The CDR3 region has the DNA TGTGCCAGCAGCCTTGAATGGGAACAGGGGAACACTGAAGCTTTCTTT. Translation gives CASSLEWEQGNTEAFF.